These T cell receptor beta chains were read from a single sample in a study of cytomegalovirus exposure and HLA in healthy donors. Sequencing was performed with immunoSEQ multiplex PCR; in TCRdb, only in-frame clones are kept and a portion is missing. The top ten hold roughly 0.8% of the sample, which has roughly 100,000 clones, around 15% seen once. Sequenced: PBMCs. The receptors originated from a female donor in good health and CMV-seronegative. Each CDR3 is given with its conserved first and last residue. The D gene is left open where the match is weak. Expanded clones are given a class, and other clones once, few, many or no size at all.

d_call | j_call | v_call | clone_size | cdr3_aa | cdr3_nt
- | TRBJ1-2 | TRBV5-6 | - | CASSSGTLNYGYTF | TGTGCCAGCAGCTCCGGGACTCTCAACTATGGCTACACCTTC
TRBD2 | TRBJ2-1 | TRBV7-7 | - | CASSLAGSDYNEQFF | TGTGCTAGCAGCTTAGCGGGGAGCGACTACAATGAGCAGTTCTTC
- | TRBJ1-1 | TRBV2 | - | CASSVGGDNTEAFF | TGTGCCAGCAGTGTCGGAGGGGACAACACTGAAGCTTTCTTT
TRBD1 | TRBJ2-7 | TRBV5-4 | - | CASSPGDRGSYEQYF | TGTGCCAGCAGCCCGGGGGACAGGGGATCCTACGAGCAGTACTTC
- | TRBJ1-1 | TRBV18 | few | CASSPQGRTNTEAFF | TGTGCCAGCTCACCACAGGGGCGGACGAACACTGAAGCTTTCTTT
- | TRBJ1-2 | TRBV27 | - | CASSPRIEGNYGYTF | TGTGCCAGCAGTCCGCGGATTGAAGGAAACTATGGCTACACCTTC
- | TRBJ1-3 | TRBV9 | few | CASSVTQSSGNTIYF | TGTGCCAGCAGCGTAACACAGTCCAGCGGAAACACCATATATTTT
TRBD2 | TRBJ2-1 | TRBV6-5 | - | CASGTSEYNEQFF | TGTGCCAGCGGGACTAGCGAGTACAATGAGCAGTTCTTC
- | TRBJ1-2 | TRBV28 | - | CASSLGRYYGYTF | TGTGCCAGCAGTTTAGGGAGGTACTATGGCTACACCTTC
- | TRBJ2-3 | TRBV4-1 | - | CASSLYALRAKGTDTQYF | TGCGCCAGCAGCCTTTACGCCTTGAGGGCCAAAGGAACAGATACGCAGTATTTT
TRBD1 | TRBJ1-1 | TRBV5-1 | few | CASSKWTGDNTEAFF | TGCGCCAGCAGCAAATGGACAGGGGATAACACTGAAGCTTTCTTT
TRBD2 | TRBJ2-3 | TRBV5-1 | - | CASSLEVAGGPTDTQYF | TGCGCCAGCAGCTTGGAGGTAGCGGGAGGGCCTACAGATACGCAGTATTTT
TRBD1 | TRBJ2-3 | TRBV13 | few | CASSSRTGTQYF | TGTGCCAGCAGCTCCCGGACAGGGACGCAGTATTTT
- | TRBJ2-6 | TRBV30 | few | CAWSVLAPNPSGANVLTF | TGTGCCTGGAGTGTTTTAGCGCCTAATCCATCTGGGGCCAACGTCCTGACTTTC
- | TRBJ1-1 | TRBV19 | - | CASSMVRGEAFF | TGTGCCAGTAGTATGGTACGGGGTGAAGCTTTCTTT
- | TRBJ2-7 | TRBV7-2 | - | CASSLDYYEQYF | TGTGCCAGCAGCTTAGATTATTACGAGCAGTACTTC
- | TRBJ1-1 | TRBV12-5 | few | CASGPNNAEAFF | TGTGCTAGTGGTCCCAACAATGCTGAAGCTTTCTTT
- | TRBJ1-3 | TRBV4-3 | few | CASSQDIRGSAGNTIYF | TGCGCCAGCAGCCAAGATATTAGGGGATCGGCCGGAAACACCATATATTTT
- | TRBJ2-5 | TRBV5-1 | few | CASRLQAQETQYF | TGCGCCAGCAGATTACAGGCCCAAGAGACCCAGTACTTC
- | TRBJ2-3 | TRBV4-2 | few | CASSQDSTGVNTDTQYF | TGTGCCAGCAGCCAAGATAGTACGGGAGTTAACACAGATACGCAGTATTTT
- | TRBJ2-5 | TRBV28 | - | CASQRGIQETQYF | TGTGCCAGCCAAAGGGGCATCCAAGAGACCCAGTACTTC
TRBD2 | TRBJ2-2 | TRBV11-3 | - | CASSLDRRQRGSGELFF | TGTGCCAGCAGCTTAGATCGGAGGCAGCGGGGCTCCGGGGAGCTGTTTTTT
TRBD2 | TRBJ2-7 | TRBV5-6 | few | CASSWPTSGHYEQYF | TGTGCCAGCAGCTGGCCCACTAGCGGGCATTACGAGCAGTACTTC
TRBD1 | TRBJ1-2 | TRBV5-6 | - | CASSPGTGVVDGYTF | TGTGCCAGCAGCCCCGGCACAGGGGTTGTCGATGGCTACACCTTC
TRBD1 | TRBJ2-5 | TRBV18 | - | CASSPRTGQQETQYF | TGTGCCAGCTCACCGAGGACAGGACAACAAGAGACCCAGTACTTC
- | TRBJ1-5 | TRBV6-1 | few | CAGGDRWPQHF | TGTGCGGGGGGGGATAGATGGCCCCAGCATTTT
- | TRBJ1-1 | TRBV7-2 | few | CASSLAGDTEAFF | TGTGCCAGCAGCTTAGCAGGGGACACTGAAGCTTTCTTT
TRBD1 | TRBJ1-5 | TRBV28 | few | CASGYRGQPQHF | TGTGCCAGCGGCTACAGGGGTCAGCCCCAGCATTTT
- | TRBJ1-2 | TRBV7-8 | few | CASSLAGRAPNYGYTF | TGTGCCAGCAGCTTAGCGGGCAGGGCCCCTAACTATGGCTACACCTTC
TRBD1 | TRBJ2-7 | TRBV7-2 | - | CAGYAWTGDSKQYF | TGTGCCGGATATGCGTGGACAGGGGACAGTAAGCAGTACTTC
TRBD2 | TRBJ2-7 | TRBV6-1 | - | CASSEGGSEQYF | TGTGCCAGCAGTGAGGGGGGGTCCGAGCAGTACTTC
TRBD2 | TRBJ2-7 | TRBV29-1 | few | CSALGLAGGGSYEQYF | TGCAGCGCCCTGGGACTAGCGGGAGGGGGTAGCTACGAGCAGTACTTC
TRBD1 | TRBJ1-2 | TRBV4-1 | - | CASSHTGGWSYGYTF | TGCGCCAGCAGCCACACAGGGGGATGGTCCTATGGCTACACCTTC
- | TRBJ2-7 | TRBV7-2 | few | CASSLNSNTYEQYF | TGTGCCAGCAGCTTAAACAGCAACACCTACGAGCAGTACTTC
TRBD1 | TRBJ2-6 | TRBV7-2 | once | CASSPGTASSGANVLTF | TGTGCCAGCAGCCCCGGGACAGCTTCCTCTGGGGCCAACGTCCTGACTTTC
TRBD1 | TRBJ1-4 | TRBV15 | - | CATSRDRDRTNEKLFF | TGTGCCACCAGCAGAGATCGGGACAGGACCAATGAAAAACTGTTTTTT
- | TRBJ1-2 | TRBV5-1 | few | CASRQTTTRDYGYTF | TGCGCCAGCCGACAGACAACTACCCGTGACTATGGCTACACCTTC
- | TRBJ2-4 | TRBV4-1 | many | CASSHYLQGKNIQYF | TGCGCCAGCAGCCACTACTTACAGGGAAAAAACATTCAGTACTTC
- | TRBJ1-1 | TRBV6-5 | few | CASSLGLQYTEAFF | TGTGCCAGCAGCCTGGGACTCCAGTACACTGAAGCTTTCTTT
- | TRBJ1-4 | TRBV7-2 | few | CASSPRAGAGGPEKLFF | TGTGCCAGCAGTCCGAGGGCAGGGGCTGGGGGCCCTGAAAAACTGTTTTTT
- | TRBJ2-2 | TRBV7-2 | - | CASSLALFPGPFMGELFF | TGTGCCAGCAGCTTAGCTCTTTTCCCAGGGCCCTTCATGGGGGAGCTGTTTTTT
- | TRBJ1-1 | TRBV5-1 | few | CASSRQANTEAFF | TGCGCCAGCAGCAGACAGGCGAACACTGAAGCTTTCTTT
TRBD2 | TRBJ2-4 | TRBV11-3 | few | CASSLSGSGNIQYF | TGTGCCAGCAGCCTTAGCGGGAGCGGAAACATTCAGTACTTC
TRBD1 | TRBJ1-1 | TRBV6-1 | - | CASSERTGTTFF | TGTGCCAGCAGTGAAAGGACAGGGACGACTTTCTTT
- | TRBJ1-2 | TRBV10-3 | - | CAIRSGRDYGYTF | TGTGCCATCCGCTCCGGCAGGGACTATGGCTACACCTTC
TRBD1 | TRBJ2-7 | TRBV5-6 | - | CASSTTGTVPYEQYF | TGTGCCAGCAGCACCACCGGGACAGTCCCCTACGAGCAGTACTTC